This TCR beta chain was identified during a study of shared clonotypes between healthy human individuals. Profiling relied on immunoSEQ multiplex PCR, and the TCRdb table lists in-frame clones only, not all of them. The table has some 2,500,000 clones, under 95% seen once. The investigators split CD4+ cells into a CD45RA+ naive subset and a CD45RA-negative memory subset. As concerns this clone: Its antigen is unidentified.

Notes on the study in general: The study sampled only blood, and tissue repertoires likely differ. Naive subsets tended to show greater estimated richness than memory subsets.

The receptor comes from a man between 18 and 35 years old in good health. Some clones in this sample may be carry-over from other donors' samples. The specimen was naive CD4+ T cells from PBMCs. This sample's subset: CD45RA+ positively selected.

The DNA of the CDR3 is TGTGCCAGCAGTTTAAATCTTTGGTATCGGGAACTAGCGGGAGGCCATGAATCCTACGAGCAGTACTTC. Protein product: CASSLNLWYRELAGGHESYEQYF. The chain is built from TRBV28 and TRBJ2-7; 12 bases line up with TRBD2. Germline CDR1 MDHEN, CDR2 SYDVKM. V lost 2 bases and J lost 1; bases outside the gene matches: 24. This CDR3 is 23 amino acids long.